The T cell receptor beta chain described here comes from a study of T cells in Graves' hyperthyroidism and ophthalmopathy. Germline assignment: CDR1 SGDLS and CDR2 YYNGEE. The CDR3 spans 15 residues. Trimming removed 2 bases from V and 2 bases from J, with 13 bases in between. What was amplified from RNA transcripts were TCR beta CDR3 regions. The study used the HTBI primer set for a first-round RT-PCR of the TCR CDR3. MiXCR, applied by TCRdb to the multiplex PCR reads, yields one record per CDR3 protein. Here the sample spans about 770,000 distinct CDR3 sequences, around 20% being singletons. The sequencing sample was made of blood. The chain joins TRBV9 to TRBJ1-1; no definite D call. This TCR came from a woman aged 45-65 years with Graves' hyperthyroidism that later progressed to Graves' ophthalmopathy. The CDR3 nucleotides read TGTGCCAGCAGCGTCCCGGACGGATTTAACACTGAAGCTTTCTTT. As protein: CASSVPDGFNTEAFF.